The 26 T cell receptor beta chains presented below share a single source sample, sequenced in a study of blood T cell repertoires in COVID-19. Data came from immunoSEQ multiplex PCR; TCRdb stores just in-frame clones and leaves some out. Seen here are 200,000 to 250,000 clones, around 86% observed once, and the top ten hold roughly 3.8%. What was sequenced was PBMCs or T cells enriched from blood (not recorded which). The receptors were gathered from a woman aged 40-49 years with acute COVID-19.

V gene TRBV20-1 combines with J gene TRBJ1-1, with D maybe TRBD1 (6 bases). The CDR3 loop spans 11 amino acids. The germline V gene has CDR1 DFQATT and CDR2 SNEGSKA (reference sequence). The CDR3: CRQNTGTEAFF. The CDR3 nucleotides read TGCAGGCAAAATACAGGGACTGAAGCTTTCTTT.

The sample holds one count of this clone. The J gene is TRBJ2-2, the V gene TRBV28, with D maybe TRBD1 (6 bases). The CDR3 is 13 amino acids. The germline gives CDR1 MDHEN, CDR2 SYDVKM. Trimming pared 7 bases from V and 1 base from J, leaving 7 bases between. CDR3 region: CASKTGNTGELFF. CDR3 sequence (DNA): TGTGCCAGCAAGACAGGGAACACCGGGGAGCTGTTTTTT.

In this sample, this clone is medium-sized (0.01 to 0.1%). Here the CDR3 reads CASSVASTSGEEQYF. DNA for the CDR3: TGTGCCAGCAGCGTAGCTAGTACTAGCGGGGAAGAGCAGTACTTC. The V call is TRBV9, the J call TRBJ2-7; 10 bases agree with TRBD2. Germline assignment: CDR1 SGDLS and CDR2 YYNGEE. V lost 0 bases, J lost 7 bases, and 7 bases stayed unmatched. CDR3 length equals 15 residues.

V and J are TRBV5-5 and TRBJ2-5; 7 bases fit TRBD2. CDR1 is SGHKS, CDR2 YYEKEE, per germline (reference sequence). The CDR3 extends over 12 amino acids. The ends lost 8 bases at V and 3 bases at J; junction bases unmatched: 4. The CDR3 DNA is TGTGCCAGTAGCGGGCAAAAAGAGACCCAGTACTTC. It is translated as CASSGQKETQYF.

The chain has TRBV28 and TRBJ2-3; a weak D match, TRBD2 (7 bases). V lost 1 base to trimming and J lost 3 bases, with 17 bases between them. The V gene's germline CDR1 is MDHEN and CDR2 SYDVKM. The CDR3 runs to 17 residues. DNA for the CDR3: TGTGCCAGCAGTTTATATCCCTCGGGGGGCGGTACAGATACGCAGTATTTT. This encodes CASSLYPSGGGTDTQYF.

The genes are TRBV4-3 and TRBJ2-1; 10 bases map to TRBD2. Per the germline V gene, CDR1 is LGHNA and CDR2 is YSLEER. The CDR3 has 17 amino acids. V was pared by 1 base and J by 5 bases, with 8 bases of the junction left unmatched. The CDR3 coding sequence is TGCGCCAGCAGCCAAGGGTCCCAACTAGCGGGGCACAATGAGCAGTTCTTC. Protein product: CASSQGSQLAGHNEQFF.

This clone was found a few times. J is TRBJ2-2 and V is TRBV11-2, with 9 positions matching TRBD2. V was clipped by 5 bases and J by 5 bases; unmatched bases: 9. CDR1 and CDR2 (germline): SGHAT, FQNNGV. CDR3 length: 16 amino acids. This CDR3 reads CASSPLAGEGTGELFF. CDR3 DNA sequence: TGTGCCAGCAGCCCTTTAGCGGGAGAGGGGACCGGGGAGCTGTTTTTT.

The CDR3 DNA reads as TGTGCCAGCAGCTTAAATAGCGGGAGGGAGCGGGGCACCGGGGAGCTGTTTTTT. This gives the protein CASSLNSGRERGTGELFF. The chain uses TRBV7-2 and TRBJ2-2, with 11 bases that match TRBD2. The CDR3 consists of 18 residues. Germline-derived CDR1 and CDR2 are SGHTA and FQGNSA. Trimming took 2 bases from V and 4 from J; bases not matched to a gene: 9.

This chain connects TRBV7-2 to TRBJ2-7; weak D call: TRBD1 (5 bases). The CDR3 consists of 11 residues. V was pared by 6 bases and J by 7 bases, with 10 bases between. From germline, CDR1 is SGHTA and CDR2 FQGNSA. The CDR3 region has the DNA TGTGCCAGCAGTTCAGGGTGGGAGCAGTACTTC. Translation gives CASSSGWEQYF.

V gene TRBV12-3 or TRBV12-4 combines with J gene TRBJ1-6; D unresolved. The CDR3 is made up of 12 amino acids. V was clipped by 2 bases and J by 7 bases, with 3 bases between them. CDR3 region: CASSLSNSPLHF. In DNA form, the CDR3 reads TGTGCCAGCAGTTTATCGAATTCACCCCTCCACTTT.

Concerning this clone: In the same sample, other DNA sequences code for this CDR3. The rearrangement links TRBV28 to TRBJ1-5; D gene uncertain. Germline CDR1 is MDHEN and CDR2 is SYDVKM. There are 12 residues in the CDR3. V was clipped by 1 base and J by 5 bases, with 3 bases between them. The CDR3 region is CASSLLYQPQHF. The CDR3 nucleotides are TGTGCCAGCAGTTTATTATATCAGCCCCAGCATTTT.

The chain links TRBV29-1 to TRBJ1-3; TRBD1 agrees at 8 bases. Germline CDR1 and CDR2: SQVTM and ANQGSEA. Trimming removed 5 bases from V and 2 bases from J; junction bases left unmatched: 5. This CDR3 contains 14 residues. The CDR3 DNA follows: TGCAGCGTTCTACTGGACAGGGCTGGAAACACCATATATTTT. Amino acids: CSVLLDRAGNTIYF. Looking up the rest from reference TRBV29-1 and TRBJ1-3 gives the full variable domain: SAVISQKPSRDICQRGTSLTIQCQVDSQVTMMFWYRQQPGQSLTLIATANQGSEATYESGFVIDKFPISRPNLTFSTLTVSNMSPEDSSIYLCSVLLDRAGNTIYFGEGSWLTVV.

V and J are TRBV9 and TRBJ1-1, with D unresolved. Germline-derived CDR1 and CDR2 are SGDLS and YYNGEE. Trimming stripped 3 bases from V and 2 bases from J, with 8 bases between. The CDR3 contains 13 residues. Here the CDR3 reads CASSGGLNTEAFF. The CDR3 region has the DNA TGTGCCAGCAGCGGAGGACTAAACACTGAAGCTTTCTTT.

The genes are TRBV12-5 and TRBJ2-7, with D possibly being TRBD1 (6 bases). CDR1 is LGHNT, CDR2 FRNRAP, per germline. The CDR3 sequence is 13 residues long. Trimming cost V 1 base and J 2 bases, with 6 bases left between them. DNA of the CDR3: TGTGCTAGTGGTTTGGGGACAGCCTACGAGCAGTACTTC. This encodes CASGLGTAYEQYF.

This clone was observed once. The rearrangement joins TRBV5-6 to TRBJ1-2, with D possibly matching TRBD1 (5 bases). Germline V lookup: CDR1 SGHDT, CDR2 YYEEEE. The CDR3 is 14 amino acids. The ends were cut back, 0 bases at V and 5 bases at J, with 11 bases in the middle. CDR3 residues: CASSLVGVEYGYTF. The CDR3 DNA reads TGTGCCAGCAGCTTGGTAGGGGTGGAATATGGCTACACCTTC.

The rearrangement links TRBV7-8 to TRBJ2-7, with 7 bases identical to TRBD1. CDR1 and CDR2 from the germline V gene are SGHVS and FQNEAQ. Trimming cost V 2 bases and J 4 bases; bases outside gene matches: 8. CDR3 length equals 15 residues. The CDR3 sequence: CASSLRTGPTYEQYF. The CDR3 DNA reads TGTGCCAGCAGCTTACGGACAGGCCCAACGTACGAGCAGTACTTC.

J is TRBJ2-2 and V is TRBV24-1; 8 positions agree with TRBD2. CDR3 length: 15 amino acids. Losses at the gene ends were 4 bases for V and 5 bases for J; bases not matched to a gene: 5. Germline CDR1 and CDR2: KGHDR and SFDVKD. The CDR3 nucleotides are TGTGCCACCAGTGAAAGACAGCGGGAGACCGGGGAGCTGTTTTTT. Amino acids: CATSERQRETGELFF.

V and J are TRBV7-9 and TRBJ1-1; 9 bases map to TRBD1. The V gene's germline CDR1 is SEHNR and CDR2 FQNEAQ (reference sequence). V was pared by 2 bases and J by 6 bases, with 10 bases of the junction left unmatched. CDR3 length: 16 residues. The CDR3 DNA sequence: TGTGCCAGCAGCTTAACCGGGGACAGGGTCGGGCCTGAAGCTTTCTTT. Protein: CASSLTGDRVGPEAFF.

V is TRBV18 and J is TRBJ2-7; the D is unclear. Germline V lookup: CDR1 KGHSH, CDR2 LQKENI. The CDR3 length is 13 residues. V lost 6 bases to trimming and J lost 4 bases, with 13 bases between them. The CDR3 sequence is CASSRPPVYEQYF. In DNA, the CDR3 is TGTGCCAGCTCGCGGCCCCCAGTGTACGAGCAGTACTTC. Supplemented by reference TRBV18 and TRBJ2-7, the full variable domain reads NAGVMQNPRHLVRRRGQEARLRCSPMKGHSHVYWYRQLPEEGLKFMVYLQKENIIDESGMPKERFSAEFPKEGPSILRIQQVVRGDSAAYFCASSRPPVYEQYFGPGTRLTVT.

This sequence joins TRBV4-2 and TRBJ2-3, with D uncertain. V gave up 1 base and J gave up 2 bases, with 7 bases separating them. Per the germline V gene, CDR1 is LGHNA and CDR2 is YNFKEQ. The CDR3 contains 14 residues. The CDR3 region is CASSQGRSTDTQYF. Here the CDR3 DNA reads TGTGCCAGCAGCCAAGGTAGATCCACAGATACGCAGTATTTT.

The rearrangement uses TRBV28 and TRBJ1-2; possibly TRBD1 for D (5 bases). V lost 6 bases and J 4 bases, leaving 21 bases between the germline ends. Germline CDR1 MDHEN, CDR2 SYDVKM. This CDR3 region has 16 residues. The CDR3 loop is CASRPSQRGEAYGYTF. The CDR3, as DNA: TGTGCCAGCAGGCCATCACAGCGAGGGGAGGCCTATGGCTACACCTTC.

The CDR3 DNA follows: TGTGCCAGCAGTCCCCTAGCGTTATATTCCTACAATGAGCAGTTCTTC. It encodes CASSPLALYSYNEQFF. V gene TRBV28 combines with J gene TRBJ2-1, with D possibly matching TRBD2 (6 bases). The V and J ends lost 5 bases and 1 base respectively, with 15 bases between them. The CDR3 is 16 amino acids. Germline CDR1 reads MDHEN; CDR2 reads SYDVKM.

The V call is TRBV7-6, the J call TRBJ2-7; 7 positions agree with TRBD1. Germline V CDR1 and CDR2: SGHVS, FNYEAQ. The CDR3 is made up of 13 amino acids. J gave up 5 bases and V 1 base, and 2 bases lay outside the gene matches. CDR3 amino acids: CASSLGGQNEQYF. The CDR3 bases are TGTGCCAGCAGCTTAGGGGGACAGAACGAGCAGTACTTC.

This chain connects TRBV28 to TRBJ1-5, with TRBD1 identical over 7 bases. The CDR3 loop spans 14 amino acids. Losses at the gene ends were 8 bases for V and 5 bases for J; bases not matched to a gene: 9. In germline, CDR1 is MDHEN, CDR2 SYDVKM. CDR3 in DNA: TGTGCCAGCGGAGCCGGGACAGCGTATCAGCCCCAGCATTTT. As protein: CASGAGTAYQPQHF.

The V call is TRBV7-6, the J call TRBJ2-3, with 10 bases identical to TRBD1. This CDR3 is 18 amino acids long. V shed 3 bases, J shed 8 bases, and the junction held 17 bases outside the gene matches. Germline lookup yields CDR1 SGHVS and CDR2 FNYEAQ. This CDR3 reads CASSLERTGGTNTGTQYF. CDR3 nucleotide sequence: TGTGCCAGCAGCTTGGAGAGGACAGGGGGAACTAACACGGGTACGCAGTATTTT.

The chain has TRBV5-1 and TRBJ2-2, with TRBD1 identical over 8 bases. Losses at the gene ends were 7 bases for V and 5 bases for J; bases not matched to a gene: 10. This CDR3 is 15 amino acids long. Germline V lookup: CDR1 SGHRS, CDR2 YFSETQ. CDR3 sequence reads: CASHNRQGQTGELFF. In nucleotides, the CDR3 is TGCGCCAGCCACAACCGACAGGGGCAAACCGGGGAGCTGTTTTTT.